This passage covers 31 T cell receptor beta chains from one sample sequenced in a study of blood T cell repertoires in COVID-19. The repertoire was sequenced with immunoSEQ multiplex PCR; TCRdb's copy has only in-frame clones and lacks some. The sample includes more than 50,000 clones, roughly 90% of them seen just once. What was sequenced was peripheral blood. These receptors came from a human donor in a cohort sampled during active COVID-19.

The chain recombines TRBV30 with TRBJ1-3, with D unresolved. The CDR3 has 15 amino acids. V dropped 3 bases and J dropped 0 bases, with 12 bases sitting between them. CDR1 is GTSNPN and CDR2 is SVGIG in the germline V gene (reference sequence). The CDR3 DNA follows: TGTGCCTGGAGCGCCCAGGCACCCTCTGGAAACACCATATATTTT. Translation gives CAWSAQAPSGNTIYF.

CDR3 coding DNA: TGTGCCAGCAGCAATGGAGGTTCACCCCTCCACTTT. Amino acid sequence: CASSNGGSPLHF. This chain joins TRBV28 and TRBJ1-6, with no clear D. CDR3 size: 12 residues. Germline assignment: CDR1 MDHEN and CDR2 SYDVKM. V lost 6 bases and J lost 9, with 9 bases in between.

This clone was counted between two and nine times. The chain has TRBV11-2 and TRBJ1-2; 7 bases are shared with TRBD1. The CDR3 sequence is 14 residues long. CDR1 SGHAT and CDR2 FQNNGV come from the germline V gene. V was clipped by 1 base and J by 3 bases; unmatched bases: 2. Here the CDR3 reads CASSLATGYYGYTF. The CDR3 DNA sequence: TGTGCCAGCAGCTTAGCGACAGGGTACTATGGCTACACCTTC.

This chain uses TRBV4-3 with TRBJ1-1, with no clear D. This CDR3 has 15 amino acids. Germline V gene data show CDR1 as LGHNA and CDR2 as YSLEER. V was shortened by 4 bases and J by 4 bases, with 16 bases between the two germline ends. The CDR3 protein is CASSPLQGGSTEAFF. The DNA for the CDR3 is TGCGCCAGCAGCCCACTCCAAGGCGGGAGCACTGAAGCTTTCTTT.

This clone was observed a handful of times. J is TRBJ2-7 and V is TRBV5-4, with 7 nucleotides matching TRBD2. V gave up 5 bases and J gave up 1 base; unmatched junction bases: 9. Germline CDR1 and CDR2: SGHNT and YYREEE (reference sequence). The CDR3 runs 15 residues. CDR3 sequence reads: CASRPDLAGSYEQYF. The CDR3 coding sequence is TGTGCCAGCAGGCCGGACTTAGCGGGTTCCTACGAGCAGTACTTC.

This rearrangement joins TRBV7-2 to TRBJ1-2; D remains unclear. V lost 3 bases, J lost 3 bases, and 5 bases lay in between. Germline lookup yields CDR1 SGHTA and CDR2 FQGNSA. The CDR3 covers 12 residues. The CDR3 DNA follows: TGTGCCAGCAGCTTGACTGACTATGGCTACACCTTC. Its protein is CASSLTDYGYTF. The whole variable domain, filled in from reference TRBV7-2 and TRBJ1-2, reads GAGVSQSPSNKVTEKGKDVELRCDPISGHTALYWYRQSLGQGLEFLIYFQGNSAPDKSGLPSDRFSAERTGGSVSTLTIQRTQQEDSAVYLCASSLTDYGYTFGSGTRLTVV.

This clone was found once. The V call is TRBV19, the J call TRBJ2-6; tentatively, D is TRBD1 (5 bases). The CDR3 runs 17 residues. Germline CDR1 is LNHDA and CDR2 is SQIVND (reference sequence). The germline V and J ends were trimmed by 6 bases and 0 bases, with 15 bases remaining between them. The CDR3 sequence: CASRGPAQSSGANVLTF. Written as DNA, the CDR3 is TGTGCCAGTAGGGGGCCGGCTCAGAGCTCTGGGGCCAACGTCCTGACTTTC.

The CDR3 coding sequence is TGTGCCAGCCGCCACATCAGTAGGACTAGCGGGAGTCACTTGGGTACGCAGTATTTT. Translation gives CASRHISRTSGSHLGTQYF. The chain combines TRBV11-2 with TRBJ2-3; the match to TRBD2 covers 13 bases. J lost 8 bases, V lost 8 bases, and 22 bases had no gene match. The CDR3 spans 19 residues. Germline CDR1 is SGHAT and CDR2 is FQNNGV.

The chain is built from TRBV4-1 and TRBJ1-2; the match to TRBD1 covers 7 bases. Germline assignment: CDR1 MGHRA and CDR2 YSYEKL. Trimming at V came to 1 base and at J to 8 bases, leaving 7 bases not matched to a gene. The CDR3 sequence is 14 residues long. CDR3 amino acids: CASSQVLAGGGYTF. DNA for the CDR3: TGCGCCAGCAGCCAAGTACTAGCAGGGGGAGGCTACACCTTC.

This rearrangement joins TRBV7-9 to TRBJ2-1; 10 nucleotides line up with TRBD1. Germline V CDR1 and CDR2: SEHNR, FQNEAQ (reference sequence). The CDR3 has 17 residues. Trimming at V came to 1 base and at J to 4 bases, leaving 7 bases not matched to a gene. The CDR3 here is CASSLGLDRGRYNEQFF. DNA for the CDR3: TGTGCCAGCAGCTTAGGACTTGACAGGGGGCGGTACAATGAGCAGTTCTTC.

The chain links TRBV24-1 to TRBJ1-1, with TRBD1 matching 9 bases. V was clipped by 5 bases and J by 10 bases; unmatched bases: 7. Germline values: CDR1 KGHDR, CDR2 SFDVKD. The CDR3 sequence is 13 residues long. CDR3 amino acids: CATSVKLDRGAFF. In nucleotides, the CDR3 is TGTGCCACCAGTGTCAAACTGGACAGGGGAGCTTTCTTT.

The V call is TRBV2, the J call TRBJ2-5; 9 bases map to TRBD2. Germline lookup yields CDR1 SNHLY and CDR2 FYNNEI. Germline trimming cut 3 bases from V and 5 bases from J; bases unmatched to any gene: 13. The CDR3 spans 17 residues. The CDR3 DNA reads TGTGCCAGCAGTGAGCCGGGAGCGGGGGGCCCTCAGGAGACCCAGTACTTC. Translating gives CASSEPGAGGPQETQYF.

The rearrangement joins TRBV4-3 to TRBJ2-7; the D is unclear. Germline lookup yields CDR1 LGHNA and CDR2 YSLEER. The V gene lost 1 base and the J gene lost 4 bases, with 5 bases spanning the gap. The CDR3 length is 12 residues. The CDR3 reads CASSQGGYEQYF. CDR3 coding DNA: TGCGCCAGCAGCCAAGGAGGTTACGAGCAGTACTTC.

The chain joins TRBV6-2 or TRBV6-3 to TRBJ2-3, with 8 bases matching TRBD2. CDR1 is MNHEY, CDR2 SVGEGT, per germline. The CDR3 has 18 amino acids. V dropped 2 bases and J dropped 1; count of bases not matched to a gene: 11. The CDR3, as DNA: TGTGCCAGCAGTTACGATGAAAGCGGGAGAGGGGGCACAGATACGCAGTATTTT. Translating it yields CASSYDESGRGGTDTQYF.

This clone was detected a few times. The J gene is TRBJ2-7, the V gene TRBV19; 9 bases fit TRBD1. This CDR3 region has 14 residues. The V gene end was trimmed by 6 bases and the J gene end by 2 bases; junction bases not matched to a gene: 5. Germline CDR1 is LNHDA and CDR2 is SQIVND (reference sequence). This chain's CDR3 is CASSPDRGPYEQYF. CDR3 bases: TGTGCCAGTAGCCCGGACAGGGGCCCCTACGAGCAGTACTTC.

CDR3 DNA: TGCGCCAGCAGTGGGAGTCGGGGGGCGAGTACCGGGGAGCTGTTTTTT. This gives the protein CASSGSRGASTGELFF. The chain combines TRBV10-2 with TRBJ2-2, with D possibly matching TRBD2 (7 bases). Germline CDR1 WSHSY, CDR2 SAAADI. Deletions cut 4 bases from V and 5 bases from J, with 17 bases between. This CDR3 is built from 16 residues.

This chain's CDR3 is CATSRDEGDEKLFF. Written as DNA, the CDR3 is TGTGCCACCAGCAGAGATGAGGGAGATGAAAAACTGTTTTTT. The chain employs TRBV15 and TRBJ1-4, with unresolved D. The V gene lost 0 bases and the J gene lost 6 bases, with 8 bases spanning the gap. The CDR3 totals 14 residues. Germline CDR1 and CDR2: LNHNV and YYDKDF (reference sequence).

The genes are TRBV6-1 and TRBJ1-2; no clear D. The CDR3 runs to 16 residues. Germline CDR1 and CDR2: MNHNS and SASEGT. The V gene lost 1 base and the J gene lost 6 bases, with 18 bases spanning the gap. DNA of the CDR3: TGTGCCAGCAGTGAAGAGGTGGGCAGGCTGGGCAATGGCTACACCTTC. Translation gives CASSEEVGRLGNGYTF.

The V gene is TRBV27, the J gene TRBJ2-3; TRBD1 matches 9 bases. This CDR3 contains 14 residues. Germline trimming cut 2 bases from V and 14 bases from J; bases unmatched to any gene: 11. Per germline, CDR1 MNHEY and CDR2 SMNVEV (reference sequence). The CDR3 here is CASSLSGGGTGRYF. CDR3 sequence (DNA): TGTGCCAGCAGTTTAAGTGGGGGCGGGACAGGGAGGTATTTT.

The V and J genes are TRBV5-1 and TRBJ2-3, with 8 bases identical to TRBD2. V shed 4 bases, J shed 0 bases, and the junction held 13 bases outside the gene matches. Germline V CDR1 and CDR2: SGHRS, YFSETQ. This CDR3 is 18 amino acids long. CDR3 sequence: CASSAPALAASSTDTQYF. DNA of the CDR3: TGCGCCAGCAGCGCCCCGGCACTAGCGGCATCTAGCACAGATACGCAGTATTTT.

The V call is TRBV7-9, the J call TRBJ2-7; tentative D call: TRBD2 (6 bases). There are 14 residues in the CDR3. Germline V gene lookup returns CDR1 SEHNR and CDR2 FQNEAQ (reference sequence). Trimming removed 3 bases from V and 3 bases from J, with 12 bases in between. The CDR3, as DNA: TGTGCCAGCAGCTTCGGGAGTATCGGCTACGAGCAGTACTTC. Amino acids: CASSFGSIGYEQYF.

V gene TRBV24-1 combines with J gene TRBJ2-5; 7 bases map to TRBD1. The V gene's germline CDR1 is KGHDR and CDR2 SFDVKD. V shed 1 base and J 2 bases; nucleotides not matched to a gene: 3. The CDR3 length is 15 residues. DNA for the CDR3: TGTGCCACCAGTGATTTCGGGACAGTTCAAGAGACCCAGTACTTC. It is translated as CATSDFGTVQETQYF.

This clone was observed a few times. V is TRBV6-5 and J is TRBJ1-5, with 7 bases lining up with TRBD1. The length of the CDR3 is 15 residues. With V trimmed by 6 bases and J by 5 bases, 10 bases remained unmatched. Germline-derived CDR1 and CDR2 are MNHEY and SVGAGI. As DNA, the CDR3 is TGTGCCAGCAGACCCTACGGGACAGCCGATCAGCCCCAGCATTTT. Translation: CASRPYGTADQPQHF.

The genes are TRBV6-5 and TRBJ1-4; D not resolved. This CDR3 is 13 amino acids long. In germline, CDR1 is MNHEY, CDR2 SVGAGI. Trimming stripped 8 bases from V and 3 bases from J, with 10 bases between. CDR3 region: CASRRRSNEKLFF. CDR3 DNA: TGTGCCAGCCGGAGGCGGTCTAATGAAAAACTGTTTTTT.

The genes are TRBV2 and TRBJ2-1; 7 nucleotides match TRBD2. Germline lookup yields CDR1 SNHLY and CDR2 FYNNEI. CDR3 length equals 15 residues. Trimming took 8 bases from V and 9 from J; bases not matched to a gene: 16. In DNA form, the CDR3 reads TGTGCCAGCCGGGCATGGGCGGGAGTGGGAGGTGAGCAGTTCTTC. Protein: CASRAWAGVGGEQFF.

This chain connects TRBV28 to TRBJ1-2; D is perhaps TRBD1 (6 bases). From germline, CDR1 is MDHEN and CDR2 SYDVKM. V lost 3 bases and J lost 7, with 12 bases in between. The CDR3 contains 13 residues. CDR3 protein: CASSLGGQGGYTF. CDR3 nucleotides: TGTGCCAGCAGTTTGGGGGGGCAGGGTGGCTACACCTTC.

This rearrangement joins TRBV5-1 to TRBJ2-7; 8 bases match TRBD2. Unmatched junction bases numbered 3, after V lost 2 bases and J lost 2 bases. CDR3 length equals 14 residues. CDR1 is SGHRS, CDR2 YFSETQ, per germline. The CDR3 region is CASSFGSGAYEQYF. In DNA, the CDR3 is TGCGCCAGCAGCTTCGGTAGCGGGGCCTACGAGCAGTACTTC.

The chain uses TRBV4-1 and TRBJ2-7; no reliable D call. Between the trimmed V and J ends, which lost 5 bases and 1 base, there was a span of 12 bases. The CDR3 extends over 14 amino acids. Per the germline V gene, CDR1 is MGHRA and CDR2 is YSYEKL. The CDR3 is CASSFHSASYEQYF. The CDR3 DNA follows: TGCGCCAGCAGCTTCCACAGTGCTTCCTACGAGCAGTACTTC.

V usage is TRBV7-2 and J usage is TRBJ2-5, with D unclear. Germline values: CDR1 SGHTA, CDR2 FQGNSA. CDR3 length: 14 amino acids. Trimming left V 8 bases short and J 0 bases short, with 13 bases between. The CDR3: CASELPSYQETQYF. The CDR3 DNA is TGTGCCAGCGAGTTACCATCGTACCAAGAGACCCAGTACTTC.

V usage is TRBV19 and J usage is TRBJ1-2, with D maybe TRBD1 (5 bases). The CDR3 covers 15 residues. With 5 bases removed from V and 3 bases from J, the gap between germline ends came to 16 bases. Looked up from germline, CDR1 is LNHDA and CDR2 is SQIVND (reference sequence). The CDR3 here is CASSGAVRIHYGYTF. The CDR3 DNA follows: TGTGCCAGTAGTGGGGCGGTCAGGATTCACTATGGCTACACCTTC.

The genes are TRBV13 and TRBJ2-1, with TRBD2 identical over 13 bases. J gave up 8 bases and V 6 bases, and 13 bases lay outside the gene matches. This CDR3 region has 17 residues. Per the germline V gene, CDR1 is PRHDT and CDR2 is FYEKMQ (reference sequence). In nucleotides, the CDR3 is TGTGCCAGCAGACTGACGGGACTAGCGGGACGAGGGGATGAGCAGTTCTTC. It translates to CASRLTGLAGRGDEQFF.